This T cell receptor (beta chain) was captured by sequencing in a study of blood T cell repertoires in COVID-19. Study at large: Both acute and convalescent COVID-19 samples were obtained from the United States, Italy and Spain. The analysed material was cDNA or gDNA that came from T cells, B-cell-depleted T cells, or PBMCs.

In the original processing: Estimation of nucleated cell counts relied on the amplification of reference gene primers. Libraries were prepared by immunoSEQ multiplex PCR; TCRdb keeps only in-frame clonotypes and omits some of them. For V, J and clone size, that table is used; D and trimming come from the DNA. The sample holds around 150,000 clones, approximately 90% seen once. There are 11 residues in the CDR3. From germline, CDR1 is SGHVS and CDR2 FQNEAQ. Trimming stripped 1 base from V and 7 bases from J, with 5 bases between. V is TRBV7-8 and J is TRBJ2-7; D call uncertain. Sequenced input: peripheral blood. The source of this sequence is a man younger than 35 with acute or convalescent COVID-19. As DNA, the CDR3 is TGTGCCAGCAGCTTAGGCCGGGAGCAGTACGTC. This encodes CASSLGREQYV.